Listed below are T cell receptor beta chains from one sample, sequenced in a study of regulatory T cells in long-lasting Graves disease. TCRdb passed the multiplex PCR reads through MiXCR, listing each CDR3 protein once. The sample holds roughly 350,000 distinct CDR3 sequences; over 15% are singletons and the top ten take roughly 27%. The same sample was also studied in work on T cells in Graves' hyperthyroidism and ophthalmopathy.

The starting material was peripheral blood mononuclear cells (PBMCs), obtained at new diagnosis, from a patient treated with antithyroid drugs. The receptors were gathered from a man in his forties with Graves disease. Both conserved end residues are part of each CDR3. The order of the fields is CDR3 DNA, CDR3 protein, clone size, V gene, D gene, J gene. The D gene is left open where the match is weak. The size entry is marked missing in some rows and otherwise reads once, few, many or a size class.

CDR3nt: TGTGCCAGCACCCGGTTAATAGGCCCCGCGGGCAGGATCTACAATGAGCAGTTCTTC
CDR3aa: CASTRLIGPAGRIYNEQFF
abundance: many
v_gene: TRBV11-2
d_gene: NA
j_gene: TRBJ2-1

CDR3nt: TGTGCCAGCAGCGAGGGGGATACAGGGGCCGGCTATGGCTACACCTTC
CDR3aa: CASSEGDTGAGYGYTF
abundance: few
v_gene: TRBV9
d_gene: TRBD1
j_gene: TRBJ1-2

CDR3nt: TGTGCCAGCAGCCAAGGTAGGGCAAGGAATGAGCAGTTCTTC
CDR3aa: CASSQGRARNEQFF
abundance: many
v_gene: TRBV3-1
d_gene: NA
j_gene: TRBJ2-1

CDR3nt: TGTGCCAGCGGGTCGTCCGGGGGCGACACCGGGGAGCTGTTTTTT
CDR3aa: CASGSSGGDTGELFF
abundance: many
v_gene: TRBV2
d_gene: NA
j_gene: TRBJ2-2

CDR3nt: TGCAGTGCTCAAGAATATGGGACAGGGGATCAGCCCCAGCATTTT
CDR3aa: CSAQEYGTGDQPQHF
abundance: many
v_gene: TRBV20-1
d_gene: TRBD1
j_gene: TRBJ1-5

CDR3nt: TGTGCCAGCAGTTTCGAACTTGGACTAGGGGGCCGGGGGACCCAGTACTTC
CDR3aa: CASSFELGLGGRGTQYF
abundance: many
v_gene: TRBV12-3/TRBV12-4
d_gene: NA
j_gene: TRBJ2-5

CDR3nt: TGTGCCAGCAGCTTGACACTGACCACAGATACGCAGTATTTT
CDR3aa: CASSLTLTTDTQYF
abundance: many
v_gene: TRBV3-1
d_gene: NA
j_gene: TRBJ2-3

CDR3nt: TGTGCCAGCAGCTTAATGGGCGGGGGTACCACAGATACGCAGTATTTT
CDR3aa: CASSLMGGGTTDTQYF
abundance: NA
v_gene: TRBV7-3
d_gene: TRBD2
j_gene: TRBJ2-3

CDR3nt: TGTGCCATCTCCATGGATTACGAGCAGTACTTC
CDR3aa: CAISMDYEQYF
abundance: many
v_gene: TRBV10-3
d_gene: NA
j_gene: TRBJ2-7

CDR3nt: TGTGCCAGCACCAACAGGGGGGGAGGGGTCTACGAGCAGTACTTC
CDR3aa: CASTNRGGGVYEQYF
abundance: many
v_gene: TRBV6-1
d_gene: NA
j_gene: TRBJ2-7

CDR3nt: TGTGCCAGCAGGGCGGGCCGCACCCCCGATGGCTACACCTTC
CDR3aa: CASRAGRTPDGYTF
abundance: many
v_gene: TRBV28
d_gene: NA
j_gene: TRBJ1-2

CDR3nt: TGTGCCAGCAGTTCCCAACGGGCGCCCCAAGAGACCCAGTACTTC
CDR3aa: CASSSQRAPQETQYF
abundance: many
v_gene: TRBV28
d_gene: NA
j_gene: TRBJ2-5

CDR3nt: TGTGCCAGTACAGGGGGACTCATGGCGACTGAAGCTTTCTTT
CDR3aa: CASTGGLMATEAFF
abundance: many
v_gene: TRBV5-5
d_gene: TRBD1
j_gene: TRBJ1-1

CDR3nt: TGTGCCAGCAGCCAATACAGGGATAATGAGCAGTTCTTC
CDR3aa: CASSQYRDNEQFF
abundance: many
v_gene: TRBV7-3
d_gene: NA
j_gene: TRBJ2-1

CDR3nt: TGTGCCAGCAGTCAAGGACAGGGTAGACCGGACCAAGAGACCCAGTACTTC
CDR3aa: CASSQGQGRPDQETQYF
abundance: many
v_gene: TRBV6-1
d_gene: TRBD1
j_gene: TRBJ2-5

CDR3nt: TGCGCCAGCAGCTTGGGTAACAGTGTCTCTGGGGCCAACGTCCTGACTTTC
CDR3aa: CASSLGNSVSGANVLTF
abundance: many
v_gene: TRBV5-1
d_gene: NA
j_gene: TRBJ2-6

CDR3nt: TGTGCCAGCAGCCGGATCAATCAGCCCCAGCATTTT
CDR3aa: CASSRINQPQHF
abundance: many
v_gene: TRBV27
d_gene: NA
j_gene: TRBJ1-5

CDR3nt: TGTGCCAGCCCACGCAGGGGGGCGACTTCGAACACCGGGGAGCTGTTTTTT
CDR3aa: CASPRRGATSNTGELFF
abundance: NA
v_gene: TRBV6-4
d_gene: NA
j_gene: TRBJ2-2

CDR3nt: TGTGCCAGCAGCACCAGACAGGGGTATAGCAATCAGCCCCAGCATTTT
CDR3aa: CASSTRQGYSNQPQHF
abundance: few
v_gene: TRBV28
d_gene: TRBD1
j_gene: TRBJ1-5

CDR3nt: TGTGCCAGTAACCCCCGACAAGGGCAAAAACTGTTTTTT
CDR3aa: CASNPRQGQKLFF
abundance: NA
v_gene: TRBV19
d_gene: NA
j_gene: TRBJ1-4

CDR3nt: TGTGCCAGCAGCTTCACCCGGACAGGGGGTTACAATGAGCAGTTCTTC
CDR3aa: CASSFTRTGGYNEQFF
abundance: NA
v_gene: TRBV7-2
d_gene: TRBD1
j_gene: TRBJ2-1

CDR3nt: TGTGCTAGTGGTATAGGTGGATCCGGGCCAGAAAAGTTCTTC
CDR3aa: CASGIGGSGPEKFF
abundance: few
v_gene: TRBV12-5
d_gene: NA
j_gene: TRBJ2-1

CDR3nt: TGTGCCAGCAGTGAATTGGGAAACACCATATATTTT
CDR3aa: CASSELGNTIYF
abundance: many
v_gene: TRBV2
d_gene: NA
j_gene: TRBJ1-3

CDR3nt: TGTGCCAGCAGTTATCGAGGGGTCTGGTATGGCTACACCTTC
CDR3aa: CASSYRGVWYGYTF
abundance: many
v_gene: TRBV28
d_gene: NA
j_gene: TRBJ1-2

CDR3nt: TGTGCCACACAGGGAACTAATGAAAAACTGTTTTTT
CDR3aa: CATQGTNEKLFF
abundance: many
v_gene: TRBV6-1
d_gene: NA
j_gene: TRBJ1-4

CDR3nt: TGCGCCAGCAGCTTGGTTCTAGCGGGGAAAGATGAACAGTTCTTC
CDR3aa: CASSLVLAGKDEQFF
abundance: many
v_gene: TRBV5-1
d_gene: TRBD2
j_gene: TRBJ2-1

CDR3nt: TGCGCCAGCAGCCAAGAGGGGCGCAGGCCTAATTCACCCCTCCACTTT
CDR3aa: CASSQEGRRPNSPLHF
abundance: many
v_gene: TRBV4-1
d_gene: NA
j_gene: TRBJ1-6

CDR3nt: TGTGCCAGCAGGATGTCGGGGGGAAGCTCCTACGAGCAGTACTTC
CDR3aa: CASRMSGGSSYEQYF
abundance: many
v_gene: TRBV28
d_gene: TRBD2
j_gene: TRBJ2-7

CDR3nt: TGTGCCAGCAGCTTAGACCGCGGAAACACCATATATTTT
CDR3aa: CASSLDRGNTIYF
abundance: many
v_gene: TRBV5-1
d_gene: NA
j_gene: TRBJ1-3

CDR3nt: TGCGCCAGCAGCCGAGCCTCAGGGAACGGAAACACCATATATTTT
CDR3aa: CASSRASGNGNTIYF
abundance: NA
v_gene: TRBV4-3
d_gene: NA
j_gene: TRBJ1-3

CDR3nt: TGTGCCAGCAGCTTAGGCTGGGGGGATACGCAGTATTTT
CDR3aa: CASSLGWGDTQYF
abundance: many
v_gene: TRBV11-2
d_gene: NA
j_gene: TRBJ2-3

CDR3nt: TGCGCCAGCAGCCTGAATAGCGGGGGAAACACCGGGGAGCTGTTTTTT
CDR3aa: CASSLNSGGNTGELFF
abundance: NA
v_gene: TRBV5-1
d_gene: TRBD2
j_gene: TRBJ2-2

CDR3nt: TGTGCCAGCTCACAGAGCTCTTATAATTCACCCCTCCACTTT
CDR3aa: CASSQSSYNSPLHF
abundance: many
v_gene: TRBV18
d_gene: NA
j_gene: TRBJ1-6

CDR3nt: TGTGCCAGCAGCTCCAGGGGATACATGAACACTGAAGCTTTCTTT
CDR3aa: CASSSRGYMNTEAFF
abundance: NA
v_gene: TRBV13
d_gene: NA
j_gene: TRBJ1-1

CDR3nt: TGTGCCAGCAGCCAAAGAATCAGGGGTTCTAATGAAAAACTGTTTTTT
CDR3aa: CASSQRIRGSNEKLFF
abundance: few
v_gene: TRBV14
d_gene: NA
j_gene: TRBJ1-4

CDR3nt: TGTGCCACCAGCAGAGATCTTGGAGCTATTGGGACCCAGTACTTC
CDR3aa: CATSRDLGAIGTQYF
abundance: many
v_gene: TRBV15
d_gene: NA
j_gene: TRBJ2-5

CDR3nt: TGCGCCAGCAGCGAGGGGACAGGTGGGAGCGCCAATCAGCCCCAGCATTTT
CDR3aa: CASSEGTGGSANQPQHF
abundance: many
v_gene: TRBV5-1
d_gene: TRBD1
j_gene: TRBJ1-5

CDR3nt: TGTGCCAGCACCCCCCGGGGAGACAGGGGGGACACAGATACGCAGTATTTT
CDR3aa: CASTPRGDRGDTDTQYF
abundance: many
v_gene: TRBV11-2
d_gene: TRBD1
j_gene: TRBJ2-3

CDR3nt: TGTGCCAGCAGCTCGGGACTCCTCGGGGAGCTGTTTTTT
CDR3aa: CASSSGLLGELFF
abundance: many
v_gene: TRBV7-2
d_gene: NA
j_gene: TRBJ2-2

CDR3nt: TGTGCCAGCAGGGACAGATATATGGGCTACACCTTC
CDR3aa: CASRDRYMGYTF
abundance: many
v_gene: TRBV2
d_gene: NA
j_gene: TRBJ1-2

CDR3nt: TGCAGTGCTAGAGATCCATTACAACTCAATCAGCCCCAGCATTTT
CDR3aa: CSARDPLQLNQPQHF
abundance: many
v_gene: TRBV20-1
d_gene: NA
j_gene: TRBJ1-5

CDR3nt: TGTGCCAGCAGCCCGAGGGCCGCTTCCTACGAGCAGTACTTC
CDR3aa: CASSPRAASYEQYF
abundance: few
v_gene: TRBV7-9
d_gene: NA
j_gene: TRBJ2-7

CDR3nt: TGTGCCAGCAGTTTATGGACAGGGGAAGGCTACACCTTC
CDR3aa: CASSLWTGEGYTF
abundance: NA
v_gene: TRBV27
d_gene: TRBD1
j_gene: TRBJ1-2

CDR3nt: TGTGCCAGCACACGGCCACAAGAGACCCAGTACTTC
CDR3aa: CASTRPQETQYF
abundance: NA
v_gene: TRBV6-1
d_gene: NA
j_gene: TRBJ2-5

CDR3nt: TGTGCCACCAGTAAGGAGGCGGGCAGGGACGAGCAGTACTTC
CDR3aa: CATSKEAGRDEQYF
abundance: NA
v_gene: TRBV12-3/TRBV12-4
d_gene: NA
j_gene: TRBJ2-7

CDR3nt: TGTGCCAGCAGCTCACTCCGCACAGATACGCAGTATTTT
CDR3aa: CASSSLRTDTQYF
abundance: many
v_gene: TRBV7-3
d_gene: NA
j_gene: TRBJ2-3

CDR3nt: TGTGCCAGCAGTCTCGAGACACGTTATAATTCACCCCTCCACTTT
CDR3aa: CASSLETRYNSPLHF
abundance: NA
v_gene: TRBV6-1
d_gene: NA
j_gene: TRBJ1-6

CDR3nt: TGTGCCAGCTTGAGGGGGCCGAAGGGGGTACAAGAGACCCAGTACTTC
CDR3aa: CASLRGPKGVQETQYF
abundance: many
v_gene: TRBV2
d_gene: TRBD1
j_gene: TRBJ2-5

CDR3nt: TGTGCCAGCAGTTTTTTGACTAGCGGGGTCCAAGATACGCAGTATTTT
CDR3aa: CASSFLTSGVQDTQYF
abundance: many
v_gene: TRBV28
d_gene: TRBD2
j_gene: TRBJ2-3

CDR3nt: TGTGCCAGCAGCTTAGGACTAGCGGGGAACACCGGGGAGCTGTTTTTT
CDR3aa: CASSLGLAGNTGELFF
abundance: many
v_gene: TRBV11-2
d_gene: TRBD2
j_gene: TRBJ2-2

CDR3nt: TGCGCCAGCAGTGTAAATCCCCTGACAAACACTGAAGCTTTCTTT
CDR3aa: CASSVNPLTNTEAFF
abundance: few
v_gene: TRBV10-2
d_gene: NA
j_gene: TRBJ1-1

CDR3nt: TGTGCCAGCAGTGTGTTCCAAGAGACCCAGTACTTC
CDR3aa: CASSVFQETQYF
abundance: many
v_gene: TRBV2
d_gene: NA
j_gene: TRBJ2-5

CDR3nt: TGCGCCAGCAGCTTGGTATTCGACTTCGGAGAGACCCAGTACTTC
CDR3aa: CASSLVFDFGETQYF
abundance: few
v_gene: TRBV4-1
d_gene: NA
j_gene: TRBJ2-5